This TCR beta chain was profiled in a study of blood T cell repertoires in COVID-19. Study-wide context: Collection of acute and convalescent COVID-19 samples took place in the United States, Italy and Spain. In each case, the material was cDNA or gDNA derived from T cells, B-cell-depleted T cells, or PBMCs.

V was pared by 3 bases and J by 8 bases, with 11 bases between. Germline assignment: CDR1 MDHEN and CDR2 SYDVKM. The CDR3 has 13 residues. Produced via immunoSEQ multiplex PCR; TCRdb's table is partial and in-frame only. There are 95,000 to 110,000 clones in the sample; approximately 89% occur only once, and more than 15% lies in the top ten. The gene calls are TRBV28 and TRBJ1-5; D not resolved. This TCR came from an elderly woman in a cohort sampled during active COVID-19. Sequenced input: peripheral blood. The CDR3 bases are TGTGCCAGCAGTTTTGAGGGCCAGAAGCCCCAGCATTTT. This gives the protein CASSFEGQKPQHF.